These 16 T cell receptor beta chains were sequenced from one sample in a study of T cell responses to AZD1222 COVID-19 vaccine. The method was immunoSEQ multiplex PCR; TCRdb's version includes in-frame clones alone and lacks a portion of them. The table has approximately 100,000 clones, roughly 90% seen once. This material consisted of peripheral blood, taken on day 0 of AZD1222 vaccination. The receptors were gathered from an adult in good health.

The chain uses TRBV4-3 and TRBJ1-1; no clear D. Germline CDR1 and CDR2: LGHNA and YSLEER. The V and J ends lost 0 bases and 2 bases respectively, with 10 bases between them. The CDR3 has 15 residues. CDR3 protein: CASSQDQEVNTEAFF. As DNA, the CDR3 is TGCGCCAGCAGCCAAGATCAGGAGGTAAACACTGAAGCTTTCTTT.

V is TRBV7-2 and J is TRBJ2-7, with D tentatively TRBD2 (6 bases). Germline V gives CDR1 SGHTA, CDR2 FQGNSA. The CDR3 is 14 amino acids. Trimming took off 10 bases at V and 6 bases at J, with 22 bases between the two ends. The CDR3 DNA reads as TGTGCCACCCACGCGGGGATAAAGTTGGGCGAGCAGTACTTC. It encodes CATHAGIKLGEQYF.

This chain links TRBV4-3 with TRBJ1-3; D is unresolved. Germline V gene lookup returns CDR1 LGHNA and CDR2 YSLEER. This CDR3 has 16 amino acids. Trimming removed 0 bases at V and 8 bases at J, with 17 bases between. The CDR3 nucleotides are TGCGCCAGCAGCCAAGATTCAATACTTAGAGGAGACACCATATATTTT. Translating gives CASSQDSILRGDTIYF.

This clone was observed a few times. V and J are TRBV18 and TRBJ1-1, with TRBD1 as a possible D gene (5 bases). Between the trimmed V and J ends, which lost 2 bases and 11 bases, there was a span of 18 bases. Germline CDR1 KGHSH, CDR2 LQKENI. The CDR3 is made up of 14 amino acids. The CDR3: CASSPSGQEGRAFF. CDR3 DNA sequence: TGTGCCAGCTCACCATCTGGGCAGGAGGGACGGGCTTTCTTT.

The chain recombines TRBV24-1 with TRBJ1-2; 7 nucleotides align to TRBD1. The CDR3 sequence is 16 residues long. Per the germline V gene, CDR1 is KGHDR and CDR2 is SFDVKD. V lost 4 bases to trimming and J lost 6 bases; unmatched junction nucleotides: 13. DNA for the CDR3: TGTGCCACCAGTGACGCTGACAGGGTCTCTTTCCATGGCTACACCTTC. Protein product: CATSDADRVSFHGYTF.

V gene TRBV7-2 combines with J gene TRBJ1-6, with D unclear. This CDR3 has 11 amino acids. The V gene's germline CDR1 is SGHTA and CDR2 FQGNSA. Deletions cut 1 base from V and 8 bases from J, with 0 bases between. CDR3: CASSLDSPLHF. In DNA, the CDR3 is TGTGCCAGCAGCTTAGATTCACCCCTCCACTTT.

CDR3 residues: CASRDIAGTGGYEQYF. CDR3 nucleotide sequence: TGTGCCAGCAGGGATATAGCCGGGACAGGGGGGTACGAGCAGTACTTC. The chain has TRBV2 and TRBJ2-7; 11 bases map to TRBD1. V was clipped by 6 bases and J by 4 bases; unmatched bases: 11. Germline CDR1 is SNHLY and CDR2 is FYNNEI. This CDR3 contains 16 residues.

The chain joins TRBV7-2 to TRBJ2-1; 13 bases fit TRBD2. Per the germline V gene, CDR1 is SGHTA and CDR2 is FQGNSA. The CDR3 sequence is 17 residues long. Trimming removed 2 bases from V and 7 bases from J; junction bases left unmatched: 8. The CDR3: CASSLLLAGGPMNEQFF. Here the CDR3 DNA reads TGTGCCAGCAGCTTACTACTAGCGGGGGGGCCGATGAATGAGCAGTTCTTC. Drawing the rest from reference TRBV7-2 and TRBJ2-1, the complete variable domain is GAGVSQSPSNKVTEKGKDVELRCDPISGHTALYWYRQSLGQGLEFLIYFQGNSAPDKSGLPSDRFSAERTGGSVSTLTIQRTQQEDSAVYLCASSLLLAGGPMNEQFFGPGTRLTVL.

The chain uses TRBV4-1 and TRBJ1-3; D remains ambiguous. Germline-derived CDR1 and CDR2 are MGHRA and YSYEKL. The germline V and J ends were trimmed by 0 bases and 3 bases, with 9 bases remaining between them. CDR3 length: 15 residues. CDR3 in amino acids: CASSQDFGVGNTIYF. Here the CDR3 DNA reads TGCGCCAGCAGCCAAGATTTCGGGGTTGGAAACACCATATATTTT.

This clone was picked up a small number of times. The rearrangement joins TRBV15 to TRBJ2-5; maybe TRBD2 (6 bases). Germline V gives CDR1 LNHNV, CDR2 YYDKDF (reference sequence). V lost 1 base, J lost 5 bases, and 17 bases lay in between. The length of the CDR3 is 16 residues. The CDR3 protein is CATSRAGEKVRETQYF. In nucleotides, the CDR3 is TGTGCCACCAGCAGAGCGGGGGAAAAAGTGAGGGAGACCCAGTACTTC.

V gene TRBV23-1 combines with J gene TRBJ1-2; TRBD1 might be the D (5 bases). TRBV23-1 is filed as an ORF, its function uncertain. V was pared by 4 bases and J by 2 bases, with 17 bases between. This CDR3 region has 16 residues. The CDR3 region has the DNA TGCGCCAGCAGTCGCGGCAGGGTAAGAGGAAACTATGGCTACACCTTC. Encoded protein: CASSRGRVRGNYGYTF.

V is TRBV27 and J is TRBJ1-3; TRBD1 matches at 7 bases. The J segment lost 6 bases and the V segment lost 4 bases, leaving 12 bases of the junction unmatched. The CDR3 contains 16 residues. Germline V gene data show CDR1 as MNHEY and CDR2 as SMNVEV (reference sequence). The CDR3 DNA sequence: TGTGCCAGCAGTTCAACTCAGGGGGTCGTAATAAACACCATATATTTT. This encodes CASSSTQGVVINTIYF.

The chain recombines TRBV19 with TRBJ1-6; 8 bases align to TRBD1. This CDR3 is 14 amino acids long. The V segment lost 5 bases and the J segment 7 bases; nucleotides outside the gene matches: 4. Germline V gene lookup returns CDR1 LNHDA and CDR2 SQIVND (reference sequence). CDR3 protein: CASSPRQGNSPLHF. The CDR3, as DNA: TGTGCCAGTAGTCCCAGACAGGGGAATTCACCCCTCCACTTT. Together with reference TRBV19 and TRBJ1-6, the CDR3 gives the full variable domain: DGGITQSPKYLFRKEGQNVTLSCEQNLNHDAMYWYRQDPGQGLRLIYYSQIVNDFQKGDIAEGYSVSREKKESFPLTVTSAQKNPTAFYLCASSPRQGNSPLHFGNGTRLTVT.

CDR3 loop: CASSEETGLPQPQHF. CDR3 coding DNA: TGTGCCAGCAGTGAAGAGACAGGGCTGCCTCAGCCCCAGCATTTT. The chain is built from TRBV6-1 and TRBJ1-5, with TRBD1 matching over 7 bases. Germline CDR1 reads MNHNS; CDR2 reads SASEGT. Losses at the gene ends were 1 base for V and 6 bases for J; bases not matched to a gene: 6. The CDR3 is 15 amino acids.

The chain recombines TRBV30 with TRBJ1-6; D uncertain. CDR1 is GTSNPN and CDR2 is SVGIG in the germline V gene (reference sequence). This CDR3 is built from 12 residues. This CDR3 is CAASSYNSPLHF. CDR3 coding DNA: TGTGCGGCGAGCTCCTATAATTCACCCCTCCACTTT.

The rearrangement joins TRBV19 to TRBJ1-1; tentative D call: TRBD1 (6 bases). The CDR3 consists of 13 residues. Per the germline V gene, CDR1 is LNHDA and CDR2 is SQIVND (reference sequence). V was shortened by 7 bases and J by 8 bases, with 17 bases between the two germline ends. This CDR3 is CASTLGGSGEAFF. CDR3 bases: TGTGCCAGTACCCTGGGGGGCAGCGGCGAAGCTTTCTTT.